This TCR beta chain was profiled in a study of cytomegalovirus exposure and HLA in healthy donors. Each donor was healthy, and each was a bone marrow donor. The germline gives CDR1 MNHEY, CDR2 SMNVEV (reference sequence). V lost 7 bases, J lost 5 bases, and 6 bases stayed unmatched. The CDR3 has 14 residues. The primer mix had 60 Vbeta and 13 Jbeta primers. TCRdb's table, derived via immunoSEQ multiplex PCR, lists solely in-frame clones and lacks some. The top ten clones hold 4.5% to 7% of a sample with about 150,000 clones, 80% of them seen once. Regarding this clone: What it recognizes is unknown.

General study results and limits: Indistinguishable V segments such as TRBV6-2 and TRBV6-3 were excluded. Reports credit the classifier with highly specific, highly sensitive diagnosis of cytomegalovirus status.

This TCR came from a woman aged 40 to 50 in good health and CMV-seropositive. The sequenced sample consisted of PBMCs. The chain joins TRBV27 to TRBJ2-1; TRBD2 matches at 9 bases. CDR3 DNA: TGTGCCAGCACTATTAGCGGGGGCCACAATGAGCAGTTCTTC. Translated, it gives CASTISGGHNEQFF.